This T cell receptor (beta chain) was sequenced in a study of cytomegalovirus exposure and HLA in healthy donors. Study-level results: Looking again later, the authors saw that most CMV-associated TCR beta chains seemed HLA-restricted. Researchers reported that a few CMV-associated chains were confirmed in vitro as CMV antigen-specific. The investigators catalogued about 170 TCR beta chains as cytomegalovirus-associated. The analysis excluded some indistinguishable V segments, including TRBV6-2 and TRBV6-3.

Both 60 Vbeta primers and 13 Jbeta primers went into the PCR. Produced via immunoSEQ multiplex PCR; TCRdb's table is partial and in-frame only. In the table there are 85,000 to 100,000 clones, approximately 82% of which are singletons. This clone was counted once. The antigen is undetermined. CDR1 is MNHEY, CDR2 SVGAGI, per germline. The CDR3 covers 14 residues. The V end lost 5 bases, the J end lost 2 bases, and 11 bases lay between the germline ends. The J gene is TRBJ2-3, the V gene TRBV6-5; tentatively, D is TRBD2 (6 bases). Sequencing used PBMCs. The sequence came from a female donor in good health and CMV-seropositive. The CDR3 region has the DNA TGTGCCAGCAGTAGGAGGGGATCCACAGATACGCAGTATTTT. It encodes CASSRRGSTDTQYF.